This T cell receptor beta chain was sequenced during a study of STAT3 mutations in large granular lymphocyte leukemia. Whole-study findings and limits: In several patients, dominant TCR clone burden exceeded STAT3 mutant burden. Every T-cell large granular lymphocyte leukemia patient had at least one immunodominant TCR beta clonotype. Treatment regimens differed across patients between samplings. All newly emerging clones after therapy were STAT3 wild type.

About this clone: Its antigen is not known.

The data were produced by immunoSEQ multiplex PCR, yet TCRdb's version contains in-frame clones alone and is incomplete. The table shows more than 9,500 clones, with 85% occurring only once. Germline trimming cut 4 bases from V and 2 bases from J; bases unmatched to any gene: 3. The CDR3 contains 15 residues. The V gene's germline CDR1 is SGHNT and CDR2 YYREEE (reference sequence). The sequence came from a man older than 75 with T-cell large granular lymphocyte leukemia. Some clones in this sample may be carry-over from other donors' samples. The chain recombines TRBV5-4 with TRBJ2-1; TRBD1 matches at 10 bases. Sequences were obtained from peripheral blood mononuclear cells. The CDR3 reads CASSPGTGAYNEQFF. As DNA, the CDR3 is TGTGCCAGCAGCCCCGGGACAGGGGCCTACAATGAGCAGTTCTTC.